Each of the 14 T cell receptor beta chains below was sequenced from the same sample in a study of CD4 T cells in relation to SARS-CoV-2 and coronaviruses. The unexposed donors gave CD4+ T cells in about 2010-2019, prior to COVID-19. After about 10 days of culture, CD4+ T cells were isolated. For these receptors, no antigen is known. Assay: immunoSEQ multiplex PCR; the TCRdb copy retains only in-frame clones and omits some. Of just over 25,000 clones listed, more than 60% were seen once; the top ten hold roughly 18%. The sequenced sample was CD4+ T cells from PBMCs, cultured in vitro. All receptors come from a human donor in good health.

J is TRBJ2-3 and V is TRBV24-1; unclear D gene. Germline V gene lookup returns CDR1 KGHDR and CDR2 SFDVKD. This CDR3 is built from 13 residues. The V end lost 4 bases, the J end lost 3 bases, and 7 bases lay between the germline ends. The CDR3 DNA is TGTGCCACCAGTGAACGCTTAACAGATACGCAGTATTTT. Translated: CATSERLTDTQYF.

V is TRBV7-3 and J is TRBJ2-1; 7 nucleotides align to TRBD1. CDR1 and CDR2 (germline): SGHTA, FQGTGA. The CDR3 is 15 residues long. Losses at the gene ends were 5 bases for V and 2 bases for J; bases not matched to a gene: 6. CDR3 DNA: TGTGCCAGCAGCACCCGACAGGGAACCTACAATGAGCAGTTCTTC. Translated: CASSTRQGTYNEQFF. Full variable domain (missing parts from reference TRBV7-3 and TRBJ2-1): GAGVSQTPSNKVTEKGKYVELRCDPISGHTALYWYRQSLGQGPEFLIYFQGTGAADDSGLPNDRFFAVRPEGSVSTLKIQRTERGDSAVYLCASSTRQGTYNEQFFGPGTRLTVL.

The rearrangement uses TRBV4-3 and TRBJ1-1; possibly TRBD1 for D (5 bases). Trimming took 0 bases from V and 2 from J, leaving 10 bases between them. This CDR3 has 15 amino acids. Germline CDR1 reads LGHNA; CDR2 reads YSLEER. The CDR3 sequence: CASSQEWGGNTEAFF. The CDR3 nucleotides read TGCGCCAGCAGCCAAGAGTGGGGGGGAAACACTGAAGCTTTCTTT.

The chain links TRBV27 to TRBJ2-1; TRBD2 matches at 10 bases. Looked up from germline, CDR1 is MNHEY and CDR2 is SMNVEV (reference sequence). The CDR3 runs to 15 residues. The V and J ends lost 4 bases and 3 bases, in that order; junction bases with no gene match: 3. CDR3 coding DNA: TGTGCCAGCAGTTCCATAGCGGGAGGCTACAATGAGCAGTTCTTC. It encodes CASSSIAGGYNEQFF.

V and J are TRBV7-2 and TRBJ2-7, with a possible D match to TRBD1 (6 bases). Germline assignment: CDR1 SGHTA and CDR2 FQGNSA. This CDR3 region has 13 residues. The V gene lost 5 bases and the J gene lost 5 bases, with 13 bases spanning the gap. The CDR3, as DNA: TGTGCCAGCAGCCTACGACAGGCGAACGAGCAGTACTTC. It specifies CASSLRQANEQYF. The full variable domain, completed using reference TRBV7-2 and TRBJ2-7, is GAGVSQSPSNKVTEKGKDVELRCDPISGHTALYWYRQSLGQGLEFLIYFQGNSAPDKSGLPSDRFSAERTGGSVSTLTIQRTQQEDSAVYLCASSLRQANEQYFGPGTRLTVT.

V is TRBV5-4 and J is TRBJ2-5; TRBD1 matches 9 bases. The CDR3 covers 13 residues. From germline, CDR1 is SGHNT and CDR2 YYREEE (reference sequence). With 5 bases clipped from V and 5 bases from J, the junction kept 4 bases outside the gene matches. CDR3 protein: CASRRDRGETQYF. CDR3 in DNA: TGTGCCAGCAGACGCGACAGGGGGGAGACCCAGTACTTC.

The rearrangement links TRBV5-4 to TRBJ1-2, with D maybe TRBD1 (6 bases). Trimming shortened V by 0 bases and J by 7 bases, and 16 bases separated the two germline ends. Germline CDR1 SGHNT, CDR2 YYREEE (reference sequence). This CDR3 comprises 15 residues. The CDR3: CASSLALGDMGGYTF. DNA for the CDR3: TGTGCCAGCAGCTTGGCTTTGGGGGACATGGGTGGCTACACCTTC.

The genes are TRBV7-2 and TRBJ2-5; 8 bases are shared with TRBD2. The CDR3 length is 16 residues. Germline values: CDR1 SGHTA, CDR2 FQGNSA. Trimming took 5 bases from V and 5 from J; bases not matched to a gene: 13. The CDR3 is CASSTSGVAGWETQYF. The CDR3 DNA reads TGTGCCAGCAGCACTAGTGGGGTAGCGGGGTGGGAGACCCAGTACTTC.

This sequence joins TRBV11-2 and TRBJ1-1; 8 positions agree with TRBD1. V dropped 3 bases and J dropped 5; count of bases not matched to a gene: 11. Germline V CDR1 and CDR2: SGHAT, FQNNGV. CDR3 length: 16 residues. The DNA of the CDR3 is TGTGCCAGCAGCTTCGGGACAGGTACGATTAGGACTGAAGCTTTCTTT. As protein: CASSFGTGTIRTEAFF.

The rearrangement joins TRBV3-1 (or the pseudogene TRBV3-2) to TRBJ2-7; D gene ambiguous. This CDR3 region has 14 residues. Trimming took 5 bases from V and 3 from J, leaving 14 bases between them. Per the germline V gene, CDR1 is LGHDT and CDR2 is YNNKEL (reference sequence). The CDR3: CASSRFAVSYEQYF. In DNA form, the CDR3 reads TGTGCCAGCAGCAGATTCGCGGTAAGCTACGAGCAGTACTTC.

The V and J genes are TRBV9 and TRBJ2-1; 11 bases are shared with TRBD2. Germline values: CDR1 SGDLS, CDR2 YYNGEE. The J segment lost 6 bases and the V segment lost 0 bases, leaving 5 bases of the junction unmatched. The CDR3 contains 16 residues. The CDR3 DNA reads as TGTGCCAGCAGCGTAGTTGCTAGCGGGAGGCCCAATGAGCAGTTCTTC. The encoded protein is CASSVVASGRPNEQFF.

The J gene is TRBJ1-3, the V gene TRBV4-1, with D hard to call. CDR1 is MGHRA, CDR2 YSYEKL, per germline. The CDR3 is 14 residues long. Trimming removed 2 bases from V and 4 bases from J, with 9 bases in between. The CDR3 is CASSQPGRGNTIYF. The CDR3, as DNA: TGCGCCAGCAGCCAACCTGGCAGGGGAAACACCATATATTTT.

A few counts support this clone. The chain recombines TRBV7-9 with TRBJ1-4; 9 positions match TRBD1. The CDR3 has 15 residues. V trimming: 5 bases; J trimming: 5 bases; junction bases outside the gene matches: 6. Per germline, CDR1 SEHNR and CDR2 FQNEAQ (reference sequence). The CDR3 bases are TGTGCCAGCAGCCCCGGGACAGGGCAAAATGAAAAACTGTTTTTT. Residues: CASSPGTGQNEKLFF.

In this sample, this clone turned up a few times. The chain combines TRBV9 with TRBJ1-2; TRBD1 matches 11 bases. The CDR3 is 13 amino acids. Per germline, CDR1 SGDLS and CDR2 YYNGEE. Trimming took 3 bases from V and 8 from J; bases not matched to a gene: 3. In nucleotides, the CDR3 is TGTGCCAGCAGCGCGGACAGGGGGCTAGGCTACACCTTC. Translation: CASSADRGLGYTF.